Below are 24 T cell receptor beta chains sequenced from a single sample in a study of CD8 T cells in ankylosing spondylitis. Study outcomes and limitations: What appeared characteristic of ankylosing spondylitis blood was a TCR beta motif of fewer than ten highly homologous variants.

Their target antigens are unknown. TCRdb re-called the 5' RACE reads through MiXCR, storing one row per CDR3 protein. Of more than 600,000 distinct CDR3 sequences in the sample, about 20% were seen once. The specimen sequenced was blood, either unsorted or a sorted T cell fraction (not recorded which). These receptors came from a male donor with ankylosing spondylitis.

V is TRBV6-5 and J is TRBJ1-5; D possibly corresponds to TRBD1 (6 bases). The V end was cut by 3 bases, the J end by 6 bases, with 9 bases between. Germline CDR1 is MNHEY and CDR2 is SVGAGI. This CDR3 is 13 amino acids long. DNA for the CDR3: TGTGCCAGCAGTTATGGGGGCGTTCAGCCCCAGCATTTT. Protein product: CASSYGGVQPQHF.

The CDR3: CASSQPATGDTEAFF. As DNA, the CDR3 is TGTGCCAGCAGCCAACCGGCAACGGGGGACACTGAAGCTTTCTTT. The V call is TRBV6-1, the J call TRBJ1-1; D may be TRBD1 (5 bases). Germline CDR1 and CDR2: MNHNS and SASEGT. The length of the CDR3 is 15 residues. V lost 6 bases to trimming and J lost 3 bases, with 17 bases between them.

On this clonotype: Sequence at one end of the junction differs from germline and may be a read error. V and J are TRBV6-1 and TRBJ1-5; a weak D match, TRBD1 (5 bases). This CDR3 spans 16 amino acids. Per the germline V gene, CDR1 is MNHNS and CDR2 is SASEGT. The CDR3 DNA sequence: TGTGCCAGCAGAGAAGGACGGGGCCCAAGCAATCAGCCCCAGCATTTT. Its protein product is CASREGRGPSNQPQHF.

The table lists this clonotype with a few counts. The gene calls are TRBV7-9 and TRBJ1-4; TRBD1 aligns across 9 bases. CDR1 SEHNR and CDR2 FQNEAQ come from the germline V gene (reference sequence). The CDR3 runs 14 residues. With 5 bases clipped from V and 7 bases from J, the junction kept 5 bases outside the gene matches. The CDR3 coding sequence is TGTGCCAGCAGCGAACAGGGGGCAACTGAAAAACTGTTTTTT. This gives the protein CASSEQGATEKLFF.

This clonotype was observed a few times. V usage is TRBV29-1 and J usage is TRBJ2-2; TRBD1 matches 11 bases. CDR3 length equals 14 residues. The V segment lost 6 bases and the J segment 6 bases; nucleotides outside the gene matches: 6. Per the germline V gene, CDR1 is SQVTM and CDR2 is ANQGSEA. In DNA form, the CDR3 reads TGCAGCGTGAGAGGACAGGGGGCGGCCGGGGAGCTGTTTTTT. Translation gives CSVRGQGAAGELFF.

This chain links TRBV4-2 with TRBJ1-5; D is possibly TRBD1 (6 bases). V was shortened by 3 bases and J by 3 bases, with 15 bases between the two germline ends. The CDR3 is 16 residues long. The germline V gene encodes CDR1 LGHNA and CDR2 YNFKEQ. CDR3 protein: CASSQRLGQDNQPQHF. CDR3 coding DNA: TGTGCCAGCAGCCAGCGCCTGGGACAAGACAATCAGCCCCAGCATTTT.

V is TRBV30 and J is TRBJ1-1; no definite D call. V lost 2 bases and J 1 base, leaving 11 bases between the germline ends. The germline V gene encodes CDR1 GTSNPN and CDR2 SVGIG (reference sequence). The CDR3 is 14 residues long. The CDR3, as DNA: TGTGCCTGGAGTCCGGGCAGCCCGAACACTGAAGCTTTCTTT. Protein sequence: CAWSPGSPNTEAFF.

The table lists this clonotype with a few counts. The chain joins TRBV11-2 to TRBJ1-4; D not certain. CDR1 and CDR2 (germline): SGHAT, FQNNGV. The CDR3 has 16 residues. V was trimmed by 4 bases and J by 7 bases, leaving 19 bases between them. The CDR3 bases are TGTGCCAGCAGCTCAGCGTGGGTTTCAGTAGGTGAAAAACTGTTTTTT. It codes for CASSSAWVSVGEKLFF.

This chain connects TRBV27 to TRBJ1-1; D perhaps matches TRBD1 (6 bases). The V gene's germline CDR1 is MNHEY and CDR2 SMNVEV (reference sequence). This CDR3 has 15 amino acids. V lost 0 bases to trimming and J lost 1 base, with 9 bases between them. The CDR3 is CASSLSRDTNTEAFF. CDR3 nucleotide sequence: TGTGCCAGCAGTTTATCGAGGGACACGAACACTGAAGCTTTCTTT.

This clonotype has just a few counts. The chain links TRBV29-1 to TRBJ2-7; the match to TRBD2 covers 7 bases. Germline assignment: CDR1 SQVTM and CDR2 ANQGSEA. Trimming at V came to 5 bases and at J to 7 bases, leaving 11 bases not matched to a gene. CDR3 length equals 13 residues. The CDR3 sequence is CSVRTAGRWEQYF. The CDR3 coding sequence is TGCAGCGTTCGAACAGCGGGGAGATGGGAGCAGTACTTC.

This clonotype showed up just a few times. This chain uses TRBV25-1 with TRBJ1-2; no clear D gene. With 5 bases removed from V and 2 bases from J, the gap between germline ends came to 15 bases. CDR3 length: 15 amino acids. Germline CDR1 is MGHDK and CDR2 is SYGVNS. The DNA of the CDR3 is TGTGCCAGCAGTCCCGACACAGAGAGAAACTATGGCTACACCTTC. Translation gives CASSPDTERNYGYTF.

This clonotype was observed a handful of times. The chain links TRBV7-2 to TRBJ2-1; 7 bases are shared with TRBD1. The CDR3 sequence is 13 residues long. Trimming at V came to 5 bases and at J to 14 bases, leaving 12 bases not matched to a gene. Germline V gene data show CDR1 as SGHTA and CDR2 as FQGNSA. CDR3 in amino acids: CASSIFYRGEEFF. CDR3 bases: TGTGCCAGCAGCATCTTCTACAGGGGCGAGGAGTTCTTC.

This rearrangement joins TRBV15 to TRBJ1-5, with TRBD1 as a possible D gene (6 bases). The V gene lost 3 bases and the J gene lost 0 bases, with 18 bases spanning the gap. Germline V gives CDR1 LNHNV, CDR2 YYDKDF (reference sequence). The CDR3 covers 18 residues. This CDR3 reads CATSRIHRVGYSNQPQHF. CDR3 bases: TGTGCCACCAGCAGGATCCACAGGGTTGGGTATAGCAATCAGCCCCAGCATTTT.

CDR3 in DNA: TGTGCCAGCAGCTTAACCCTCCCCGGACAACTGTTTTTT. Its protein is CASSLTLPGQLFF. The chain recombines TRBV7-2 with TRBJ1-4, with D uncertain. The CDR3 sequence is 13 residues long. V lost 2 bases, J lost 12 bases, and 13 bases lay in between. CDR1 SGHTA and CDR2 FQGNSA come from the germline V gene. Together with reference TRBV7-2 and TRBJ1-4, the CDR3 gives the full variable domain: GAGVSQSPSNKVTEKGKDVELRCDPISGHTALYWYRQSLGQGLEFLIYFQGNSAPDKSGLPSDRFSAERTGGSVSTLTIQRTQQEDSAVYLCASSLTLPGQLFFGSGTQLSVL.

The chain joins TRBV20-1 to TRBJ2-2; D is uncertain. Germline CDR1 and CDR2: DFQATT and SNEGSKA (reference sequence). The CDR3 runs 14 residues. Trimming cost V 4 bases and J 3 bases, with 12 bases left between them. This CDR3 reads CSAKREAYTGELFF. The CDR3 bases are TGCAGTGCTAAGCGAGAGGCGTACACCGGGGAGCTGTTTTTT.

This clonotype was observed a few times. This chain connects TRBV7-2 to TRBJ2-7, with D possibly TRBD1 on 6 matching bases. V dropped 5 bases and J dropped 4 bases, with 21 bases sitting between them. CDR3 size: 16 residues. Germline CDR1 and CDR2: SGHTA and FQGNSA. CDR3 DNA sequence: TGTGCCAGCAGCCACCTTACGACAGGCCGGGATTACGAGCAGTACTTC. Protein sequence: CASSHLTTGRDYEQYF.

The V and J genes are TRBV9 and TRBJ1-1, with 8 bases matching TRBD1. J was trimmed by 1 base and V by 3 bases; bases with no gene match: 5. Germline lookup yields CDR1 SGDLS and CDR2 YYNGEE. This CDR3 comprises 15 residues. The CDR3 DNA follows: TGTGCCAGCAGCGCTAGGACAGGGCCGAACACTGAAGCTTTCTTT. The encoded protein is CASSARTGPNTEAFF.

This clonotype appeared a few times. J is TRBJ2-2 and V is TRBV9, with TRBD1 as a possible D gene (6 bases). Germline CDR1 reads SGDLS; CDR2 reads YYNGEE. V gave up 4 bases and J gave up 5 bases, with 21 bases separating them. This CDR3 is 17 amino acids long. The CDR3 protein is CASSPPRGTALTGELFF. The CDR3 coding sequence is TGTGCCAGCAGCCCGCCGAGGGGGACCGCACTGACCGGGGAGCTGTTTTTT. Filled out from reference TRBV9 and TRBJ2-2, the complete variable domain reads DSGVTQTPKHLITATGQRVTLRCSPRSGDLSVYWYQQSLDQGLQFLIQYYNGEERAKGNILERFSAQQFPDLHSELNLSSLELGDSALYFCASSPPRGTALTGELFFGEGSRLTVL.

This clonotype was detected once. The chain couples TRBV7-2 to TRBJ2-7; TRBD2 agrees at 7 bases. V trimming: 5 bases; J trimming: 11 bases; junction bases outside the gene matches: 15. This CDR3 is 14 amino acids long. Looked up from germline, CDR1 is SGHTA and CDR2 is FQGNSA. The DNA of the CDR3 is TGTGCCAGCAGCCCCGGACTAGAATCCCCCCAGGAGTACTTC. Encoded protein: CASSPGLESPQEYF.

The chain uses TRBV4-1 and TRBJ2-7; D is possibly TRBD1 (6 bases). V lost 4 bases and J lost 1, with 14 bases in between. Germline V gene data show CDR1 as MGHRA and CDR2 as YSYEKL. This CDR3 is 15 amino acids long. The CDR3 loop reads CASSPGQRLSYEQYF. CDR3 in DNA: TGCGCCAGCAGCCCCGGACAGAGGTTATCCTACGAGCAGTACTTC.

V and J are TRBV6-2 or TRBV6-3 and TRBJ2-1; TRBD1 might be the D (5 bases). Deletions cut 2 bases from V and 14 bases from J, with 10 bases between. CDR1 is MNHEY, CDR2 SVGEGT, per germline. The CDR3 spans 11 residues. The CDR3 sequence: CASSYGAKEFF. CDR3 DNA: TGTGCCAGCAGTTACGGGGCAAAGGAGTTCTTC.

This chain connects TRBV5-5 to TRBJ2-1, with TRBD2 identical over 14 bases. Losses at the gene ends were 2 bases for V and 8 bases for J; bases not matched to a gene: 9. The CDR3 consists of 17 residues. CDR1 SGHKS and CDR2 YYEKEE come from the germline V gene (reference sequence). CDR3 bases: TGTGCCAGCAGCTTACGACTAGCGGGAGGGCCGGCGGATGAGCAGTTCTTC. Translating gives CASSLRLAGGPADEQFF.

The gene calls are TRBV6-1 and TRBJ1-5, with D possibly TRBD1 on 6 matching bases. Trimming removed 6 bases at V and 8 bases at J, with 14 bases between. Germline values: CDR1 MNHNS, CDR2 SASEGT. CDR3 length: 13 residues. The CDR3 nucleotides are TGTGCCAGCAGGTTGGACAGTTCGGAGCCCCAGCATTTT. Amino acids: CASRLDSSEPQHF.

Concerning this clonotype itself: The junction shows a germline mismatch at one end, possibly a read error. The chain combines TRBV20-1 with TRBJ2-2; D is possibly TRBD2 (7 bases). Germline V gene lookup returns CDR1 DFQATT and CDR2 SNEGSKA (reference sequence). This CDR3 contains 16 residues. The CDR3 region has the DNA TGCTGTGCTAGAGATATGGGGGGGGCAGACACCGGGGAGCTGTTTTTT. Its translation is CCARDMGGADTGELFF.